The clone carrying this T cell receptor (beta chain) was seen many times. This specimen comes from a study of HIV-infected patients and healthy controls. cDNA was made from roughly 470 ng RNA using alpha and beta constant primers. Using multiplexing indices, alpha and beta chain libraries were generated apart by chain-specific third strand synthesis. TCRdb independently ran MiXCR on the 5' RACE reads; one entry per CDR3 protein. The top ten hold over 5.5% of the sample, which has some 20,000 distinct CDR3 sequences, about 9.4% seen once. Whole blood was used without fractionation, so all unsorted peripheral T cells were included. V was trimmed by 0 bases and J by 2 bases, leaving 10 bases between them. CDR3 size: 14 residues. Germline V gene lookup returns CDR1 DFQATT and CDR2 SNEGSKA (reference sequence).

Sample: blood. The genes are TRBV20-1 and TRBJ1-1; possible D gene TRBD1, 5 bases. The sequence derives from an adult in good health. The CDR3: CSARDYRLNTEAFF. In DNA form, the CDR3 reads TGCAGTGCTAGAGACTACAGGTTAAACACTGAAGCTTTCTTT.